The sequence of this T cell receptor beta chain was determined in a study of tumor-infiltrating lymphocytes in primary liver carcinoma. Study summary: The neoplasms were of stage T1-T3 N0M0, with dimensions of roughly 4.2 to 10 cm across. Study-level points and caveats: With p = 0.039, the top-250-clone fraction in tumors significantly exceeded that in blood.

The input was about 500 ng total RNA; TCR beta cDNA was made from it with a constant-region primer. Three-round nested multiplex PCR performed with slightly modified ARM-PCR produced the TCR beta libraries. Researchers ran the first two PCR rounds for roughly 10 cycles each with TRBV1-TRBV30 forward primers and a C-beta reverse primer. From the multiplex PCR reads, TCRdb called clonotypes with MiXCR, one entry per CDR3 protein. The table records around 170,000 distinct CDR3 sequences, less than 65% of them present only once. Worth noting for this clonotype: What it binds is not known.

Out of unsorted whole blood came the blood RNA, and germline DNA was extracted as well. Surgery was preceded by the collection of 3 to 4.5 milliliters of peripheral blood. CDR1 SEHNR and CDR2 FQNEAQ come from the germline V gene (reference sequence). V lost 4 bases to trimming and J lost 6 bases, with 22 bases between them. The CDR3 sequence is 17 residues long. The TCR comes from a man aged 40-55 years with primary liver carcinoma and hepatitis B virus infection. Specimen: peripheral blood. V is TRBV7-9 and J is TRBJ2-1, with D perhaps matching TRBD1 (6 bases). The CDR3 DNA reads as TGTGCCAGCAGCTACCCGAACAGGGCGGAATTCCTCAATGAGCAGTTCTTC. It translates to CASSYPNRAEFLNEQFF.